The 17 T cell receptor beta chains below were found in one sample sequenced in a study of blood T cell repertoires in COVID-19. Produced via immunoSEQ multiplex PCR; TCRdb's table is partial and in-frame only. The table lists about 110,000 clones, 70% to 90% of them singletons. Sequences were obtained from peripheral blood. The receptors were sampled from a man aged 50 or older with active or convalescent COVID-19.

J is TRBJ1-4 and V is TRBV15; D gene ambiguous. CDR1 and CDR2 (germline): LNHNV, YYDKDF (reference sequence). The CDR3 is 13 amino acids. V was clipped by 1 base and J by 5 bases, with 5 bases between them. The CDR3 region is CATSRGVNEKLFF. In nucleotides, the CDR3 is TGTGCCACCAGCAGAGGAGTGAATGAAAAACTGTTTTTT.

This clone was found once. V is TRBV19 and J is TRBJ1-5; 7 bases map to TRBD1. The CDR3 contains 14 residues. Unmatched junction bases numbered 7, after V lost 5 bases and J lost 6 bases. CDR1 and CDR2 (germline): LNHDA, SQIVND (reference sequence). The CDR3 region has the DNA TGTGCCAGTAGTCCCAGGGGGTACCGTCAGCCCCAGCATTTT. Translating it yields CASSPRGYRQPQHF.

The chain employs TRBV7-2 and TRBJ1-6; TRBD1 matches 7 bases. The CDR3 loop spans 16 amino acids. Trimming removed 5 bases from V and 1 base from J; junction bases left unmatched: 5. Germline V gene data show CDR1 as SGHTA and CDR2 as FQGNSA. CDR3 residues: CASSLNRGSYNSPLHF. CDR3 nucleotides: TGTGCCAGCAGCCTGAACAGGGGATCCTATAATTCACCCCTCCACTTT.

Only one count was recorded for this clone. The gene calls are TRBV10-3 and TRBJ2-7; tentative D call: TRBD1 (6 bases). CDR3 length: 13 residues. Trimming took off 7 bases at V and 3 bases at J, with 13 bases between the two ends. The germline gives CDR1 ENHRY, CDR2 SYGVKD. In DNA form, the CDR3 reads TGTGCCATCACCATAGACAGGTACTACGAGCAGTACTTC. This sequence encodes CAITIDRYYEQYF.

The count of this clone is one. Other DNA sequences in this specimen translate into the identical CDR3. This rearrangement joins TRBV15 to TRBJ1-4; 7 bases fit TRBD1. CDR1 LNHNV and CDR2 YYDKDF come from the germline V gene (reference sequence). The junction had 9 bases not matched to a gene; V was cut back by 3 bases and J by 5 bases. The CDR3 is 16 residues long. CDR3 DNA sequence: TGTGCCACCAGCAGGCTCACAGGGGCGACAAATGAAAAACTGTTTTTT. This encodes CATSRLTGATNEKLFF.

This rearrangement joins TRBV6-5 to TRBJ1-2; D is unclear. From germline, CDR1 is MNHEY and CDR2 SVGAGI. The V and J ends lost 7 bases and 3 bases respectively, with 18 bases between them. This CDR3 comprises 15 residues. The CDR3 DNA reads as TGTGCCAGCACCCCCTCTGGGGAGACACACTATGGCTACACCTTC. Its protein is CASTPSGETHYGYTF.

This sequence joins TRBV21-1 and TRBJ1-2. TRBV21-1 is recorded as a pseudogene. The CDR3 is 17 residues long. The DNA for the CDR3 is TGTGCCAGCAGCAAAAGCCGGGGGGGAGGAGGGTCCTATGGCTACACCTTC. Translating it yields CASSKSRGGGGSYGYTF.

This chain uses TRBV7-6 with TRBJ2-1, with unresolved D. This CDR3 has 15 amino acids. Germline V gives CDR1 SGHVS, CDR2 FNYEAQ. With 5 bases removed from V and 1 base from J, the gap between germline ends came to 12 bases. The CDR3 nucleotides are TGTGCCAGCAGCCCAGAGGCTCCTTCCTACAATGAGCAGTTCTTC. Its translation: CASSPEAPSYNEQFF.

This clone has just one count. The CDR3 loop reads CATSEIGDEQYF. The CDR3 nucleotides are TGTGCCACCAGTGAAATCGGTGACGAGCAGTACTTC. The chain carries TRBV24-1 and TRBJ2-7; D gene unclear. Trimming stripped 4 bases from V and 5 bases from J, with 8 bases between. This CDR3 has 12 residues. Germline lookup yields CDR1 KGHDR and CDR2 SFDVKD.

J is TRBJ2-1 and V is TRBV12-3 or TRBV12-4; 7 bases agree with TRBD2. The CDR3 contains 13 residues. The J segment lost 6 bases and the V segment lost 2 bases, leaving 1 base of the junction unmatched. CDR3 protein: CASSLLAANEQFF. The CDR3 DNA sequence: TGTGCCAGCAGTTTACTAGCGGCCAATGAGCAGTTCTTC.

This CDR3 is CSASAPRQRPYGYTF. In DNA form, the CDR3 reads TGCAGTGCTAGTGCCCCAAGACAGCGACCCTATGGCTACACCTTC. The V and J genes are TRBV20-1 and TRBJ1-2; D possibly corresponds to TRBD1 (5 bases). Germline V gene sequence: CDR1 DFQATT, CDR2 SNEGSKA (reference sequence). V was clipped by 3 bases and J by 4 bases, with 18 bases between them. The CDR3 consists of 15 residues.

The rearrangement links TRBV7-9 to TRBJ1-5; D not resolved. CDR3 length: 13 amino acids. CDR1 is SEHNR, CDR2 FQNEAQ, per germline (reference sequence). Trimming took 1 base from V and 9 from J, leaving 10 bases between them. CDR3 sequence: CASSLEQPLPQHF. The DNA for the CDR3 is TGTGCCAGCAGCTTAGAACAGCCTTTGCCCCAGCATTTT. The complete variable domain, with remaining parts taken from reference TRBV7-9 and TRBJ1-5, reads DTGVSQNPRHKITKRGQNVTFRCDPISEHNRLYWYRQTLGQGPEFLTYFQNEAQLEKSRLLSDRFSAERPKGSFSTLEIQRTEQGDSAMYLCASSLEQPLPQHFGDGTRLSIL.

The chain links TRBV18 to TRBJ2-1, with 7 bases identical to TRBD1. Germline V gene sequence: CDR1 KGHSH, CDR2 LQKENI. The CDR3 sequence is 12 residues long. J gave up 9 bases and V 7 bases, and 6 bases lay outside the gene matches. CDR3 in amino acids: CASLVQGREQFF. The CDR3 DNA sequence: TGTGCCAGCTTAGTACAGGGGCGTGAGCAGTTCTTC.

This clone showed up just once. The chain joins TRBV13 to TRBJ2-7; weak D call: TRBD2 (6 bases). V was pared by 4 bases and J by 4 bases, with 14 bases between. The CDR3 is 14 residues long. The germline gives CDR1 PRHDT, CDR2 FYEKMQ (reference sequence). CDR3 nucleotide sequence: TGTGCCAGCAGCTCCCGACTAGAACTTTACGAGCAGTACTTC. Its translation: CASSSRLELYEQYF. Combining the CDR3 with reference TRBV13 and TRBJ2-7 gives the whole variable domain AAGVIQSPRHLIKEKRETATLKCYPIPRHDTVYWYQQGPGQDPQFLISFYEKMQSDKGSIPDRFSAQQFSDYHSELNMSSLELGDSALYFCASSSRLELYEQYFGPGTRLTVT.

The chain couples TRBV5-4 to TRBJ1-4; 7 positions agree with TRBD1. The length of the CDR3 is 15 residues. The ends lost 1 base at V and 4 bases at J; junction bases unmatched: 4. From germline, CDR1 is SGHNT and CDR2 YYREEE (reference sequence). The CDR3 loop reads CASSLSGQLNEKLFF. CDR3 DNA: TGTGCCAGCAGCTTGTCGGGACAGCTTAATGAAAAACTGTTTTTT.

This rearrangement joins TRBV19 to TRBJ1-1, with 7 positions matching TRBD1. Trimming took 1 base from V and 0 from J; bases not matched to a gene: 11. The germline gives CDR1 LNHDA, CDR2 SQIVND (reference sequence). The CDR3 loop spans 18 amino acids. This CDR3 is CASSIVALLGQLNTEAFF. The DNA for the CDR3 is TGTGCCAGTAGTATAGTTGCCCTTCTGGGACAGCTGAACACTGAAGCTTTCTTT.

The rearrangement uses TRBV5-6 and TRBJ1-4; TRBD1 matches 8 bases. This CDR3 comprises 17 residues. From germline, CDR1 is SGHDT and CDR2 YYEEEE. V trimming: 4 bases; J trimming: 6 bases; junction bases outside the gene matches: 14. The CDR3 protein is CASSLRVSDRDDEKLFF. CDR3 nucleotides: TGTGCCAGCAGCCTGCGGGTTTCGGACAGGGACGATGAAAAACTGTTTTTT.